Listed below are T cell receptor beta chains from one sample, sequenced in a study of blood T cell repertoires in COVID-19. Profiling relied on immunoSEQ multiplex PCR, and the TCRdb table lists in-frame clones only, not all of them. The sample lists 150,000 to 200,000 clones, around 89% seen once, with around 6% in the top ten. The sample comprised peripheral blood. Receptors were obtained from a middle-aged man with active or convalescent COVID-19. Both conserved end residues are part of each CDR3. D genes are given only for firm matches. Clone size, where shown, is once, few, many, or a class for clones that have expanded.

d_call,j_call,v_call,clone_size,cdr3_nt,cdr3_aa
.,TRBJ2-3,TRBV9,.,TGTGCCAGCAGCGTAGCCCCTAGCGGCACAGATACGCAGTATTTT,CASSVAPSGTDTQYF
TRBD1,TRBJ1-2,TRBV3-1/TRBV3-2,.,TGTGCCAGCAGCCCTACCGGGACAGGGGGCTTGGTCTATGGCTACACCTTC,CASSPTGTGGLVYGYTF
.,TRBJ2-7,TRBV14,.,TGTGCCAGCAGCCAAGAACTCCGGGTCTACGAGCAGTACTTC,CASSQELRVYEQYF
TRBD1,TRBJ2-1,TRBV3-1/TRBV3-2,.,TGTGCCAGCAGCCCAGGGACAGGGCGGGGATACAATGAGCAGTTCTTC,CASSPGTGRGYNEQFF
TRBD2,TRBJ2-2,TRBV7-9,.,TGTGCCAGCAGCTTCTTGGGACTAGCGAACACCGGGGAGCTGTTTTTT,CASSFLGLANTGELFF
.,TRBJ2-3,TRBV2,.,TGTGCCAGCAGGCCCAGGAACACAGATACGCAGTATTTT,CASRPRNTDTQYF
TRBD1,TRBJ2-7,TRBV6-5,.,TGTGCCAGCAGTTACTCATGGGACAGGTACGAGCAGTACTTC,CASSYSWDRYEQYF
TRBD1,TRBJ1-4,TRBV11-2,once,TGTGCCAGCAGCTCAGGGGGTTTCGGCGGAAAACTGTTTTTT,CASSSGGFGGKLFF
TRBD1,TRBJ2-7,TRBV5-5,.,TGTGCCAGCAGCTTGGGGGACAGAAACTACGAGCAGTACTTC,CASSLGDRNYEQYF
TRBD1,TRBJ1-3,TRBV7-6,.,TGTGCCAGCAGCTTAGGGGGACAGATGAGCTCTGGAAACACCATATATTTT,CASSLGGQMSSGNTIYF
TRBD1,TRBJ2-3,TRBV11-2,.,TGTGCCAGCAGCTTAGACGGGACAGGGGGTTCTGATACGCAGTATTTT,CASSLDGTGGSDTQYF
TRBD1,TRBJ1-4,TRBV11-3,.,TGTGCCAGCAGCTTAGATGGCCAGGGGGGTGAAAAACTGTTTTTT,CASSLDGQGGEKLFF
TRBD1,TRBJ1-2,TRBV9,.,TGTGCCAGCAGCGCGCGATTGGACAGGGCCGGCTATGGCTACACCTTC,CASSARLDRAGYGYTF
.,TRBJ1-4,TRBV2,.,TGTGCCAGCTCATTACGGAGGGGTGAAAAACTGTTTTTT,CASSLRRGEKLFF
TRBD1,TRBJ2-2,TRBV6-5,few,TGTGCCAGCTCGGGACAGGGGGCCGGGGAGCTGTTTTTT,CASSGQGAGELFF
.,TRBJ1-2,TRBV27,.,TGTGCCAGCAGTTTAAGATTGGGAGATGGCTACACCTTC,CASSLRLGDGYTF
TRBD1,TRBJ2-7,TRBV7-9,.,TGTGCCAGCAGCTTCTCCGGGACAGGGTACGAGCAGTACTTC,CASSFSGTGYEQYF
.,TRBJ1-3,TRBV5-8,.,TGTGCCAGCAAGCAGGGGGGAAACACCATATATTTT,CASKQGGNTIYF
.,TRBJ1-5,TRBV18,.,TGTGCCAGCTCTGGTCAGTACAATCAGCCCCAGCATTTT,CASSGQYNQPQHF
.,TRBJ2-2,TRBV10-3,.,TGTGCCATCAGTGAGGTCTCGGCCGGGGCCGGGGAGCTGTTTTTT,CAISEVSAGAGELFF
.,TRBJ2-2,TRBV28,.,TGTGCCAGCAGTTTGGCGGGACTCTGGAACACCGGGGAGCTGTTTTTT,CASSLAGLWNTGELFF
TRBD2,TRBJ2-1,TRBV6-5,.,TGTGCCAGCAGTTCTGGACTAGGAAATGAGCAGTTCTTC,CASSSGLGNEQFF
.,TRBJ1-2,TRBV27,.,TGTGCCAGCAGTCCTAGACAGCAAGCTAACTATGGCTACACCTTC,CASSPRQQANYGYTF
TRBD2,TRBJ2-1,TRBV5-1,.,TGCGCCAGCAGCCCCCGGGAGGTCGGTAGATCCTACAATGAGCAGTTCTTC,CASSPREVGRSYNEQFF
.,TRBJ2-5,TRBV28,.,TGTGCCAGCAGTTGGTCAGGGATTTTCGAGACCCAGTACTTC,CASSWSGIFETQYF
TRBD2,TRBJ2-2,TRBV5-4,.,TGTGCCAGCAGCTTGGAACTAGCGGGACCCACCGGGGAGCTGTTTTTT,CASSLELAGPTGELFF
TRBD2,TRBJ2-3,TRBV4-3,.,TGCGCCAGCAGCCAAGGGGGGACTAGCGGTACCACAGATACGCAGTATTTT,CASSQGGTSGTTDTQYF
.,TRBJ2-3,TRBV15,once,TGTGCCACCAGCAGAGGCCCCAGCGGGAGCACAGATACGCAGTATTTT,CATSRGPSGSTDTQYF
.,TRBJ1-4,TRBV6-6,.,TGTGCCAGCAGTTACATCGGGGGGGGTTACGAAAAACTGTTTTTT,CASSYIGGGYEKLFF
TRBD1,TRBJ2-1,TRBV3-1/TRBV3-2,.,TGTGCCAGCAGCCAAGGCCTCCCAGGGGGCGGCTACAATGAGCAGTTCTTC,CASSQGLPGGGYNEQFF
.,TRBJ1-4,TRBV18,.,TGTGCCAGCTCATTATTTTTTGGGGGCGGCGCGGAAAAACTGTTTTTT,CASSLFFGGGAEKLFF
TRBD2,TRBJ2-4,TRBV5-1,.,TGCGCCAGCAGCTTGGGGTTCCGTGGACTAGGGAGTGAGAGGGCCAAAAACATTCAGTACTTC,CASSLGFRGLGSERAKNIQYF
TRBD1,TRBJ1-1,TRBV19,.,TGTGCCAGTAGTATAACAGGGGCGAACACTGAAGCTTTCTTT,CASSITGANTEAFF
.,TRBJ2-1,TRBV5-1,.,TGCGCCAGCAGCTTGCAGGTCCAGACCTCCTACAATGAGCAGTTCTTC,CASSLQVQTSYNEQFF
TRBD1,TRBJ1-2,TRBV7-8,.,TGTGCCAGCAGCTACGGACAGGTTAACTATGGCTACACCTTC,CASSYGQVNYGYTF
.,TRBJ1-3,TRBV7-8,.,TGTGCCAGCAGCCCCGGACAGTTCTCTGGAAACACCATATATTTT,CASSPGQFSGNTIYF
TRBD1,TRBJ2-1,TRBV28,.,TGTGCCAGCAGTTCACGCCGGGACAGGGGGCCAAATGAGCAGTTCTTC,CASSSRRDRGPNEQFF
.,TRBJ2-3,TRBV5-1,.,TGCGCCAGCAGTTGGGCGCTAAGCACAGATACGCAGTATTTT,CASSWALSTDTQYF
.,TRBJ2-1,TRBV6-2/TRBV6-3,.,TGTGCCAGCAGTGACTACAGGGTCTATGAGCAGTTCTTC,CASSDYRVYEQFF
TRBD1,TRBJ2-5,TRBV5-4,.,TGTGCCAGCAGCACCGCGGGACAGGGAACCCAGTACTTC,CASSTAGQGTQYF
TRBD1,TRBJ1-6,TRBV2,.,TGTGCCAGCAGCGGGACAGCCAAAATCTCCTATAATTCACCCCTCCACTTT,CASSGTAKISYNSPLHF
.,TRBJ1-2,TRBV27,few,TGTGCCAGCAGCCAACTCCTCCGGGGATTCTCCTATGGCTACACCTTC,CASSQLLRGFSYGYTF
.,TRBJ2-3,TRBV30,.,TGTGCCTGGAGGGTGCTAGGGGGAGCGGTGACAGATACGCAGTATTTT,CAWRVLGGAVTDTQYF
.,TRBJ1-1,TRBV10-3,.,TGTGCCACTATACCTATCGAACAGGGCGGAGGTGAAGCTTTCTTT,CATIPIEQGGGEAFF
TRBD2,TRBJ2-7,TRBV29-1,.,TGCAGCGTTGGTGGGGACTACCCCTACGAGCAGTACTTC,CSVGGDYPYEQYF
.,TRBJ2-7,TRBV5-1,.,TGCGCCAGCAGCAGGGGACTGGGGCTCTACGAGCAGTACTTC,CASSRGLGLYEQYF
.,TRBJ2-1,TRBV5-4,.,TGTGCCAGCAGCACTGGCAATGAGCAGTTCTTC,CASSTGNEQFF
TRBD2,TRBJ2-1,TRBV18,.,TGTGCCAGCTCGCCGACTAGCGGGAGAGCGATCAATGAGCAGTTCTTC,CASSPTSGRAINEQFF
TRBD1,TRBJ1-2,TRBV7-2,.,TGTGCCAGCAGCCCGACAGGGTCCTATGGCTACACCTTC,CASSPTGSYGYTF
.,TRBJ1-2,TRBV12-3/TRBV12-4,.,TGTGCCAGCAGGCTCGATGGACGGGGTTACTACACCTTC,CASRLDGRGYYTF
.,TRBJ1-1,TRBV19,.,TGTGCCAGTAGTATACCTGGGCGGAACACTGAAGCTTTCTTT,CASSIPGRNTEAFF
TRBD2,TRBJ2-2,TRBV9,.,TGTGCCAGCAGCGTAGCTGGTAGCGGGAGGCCCGGGGAGCTGTTTTTT,CASSVAGSGRPGELFF
.,TRBJ1-1,TRBV30,.,TGTGCCTGGAGTGTCAACCTCGGGAACACTGAAGCTTTCTTT,CAWSVNLGNTEAFF